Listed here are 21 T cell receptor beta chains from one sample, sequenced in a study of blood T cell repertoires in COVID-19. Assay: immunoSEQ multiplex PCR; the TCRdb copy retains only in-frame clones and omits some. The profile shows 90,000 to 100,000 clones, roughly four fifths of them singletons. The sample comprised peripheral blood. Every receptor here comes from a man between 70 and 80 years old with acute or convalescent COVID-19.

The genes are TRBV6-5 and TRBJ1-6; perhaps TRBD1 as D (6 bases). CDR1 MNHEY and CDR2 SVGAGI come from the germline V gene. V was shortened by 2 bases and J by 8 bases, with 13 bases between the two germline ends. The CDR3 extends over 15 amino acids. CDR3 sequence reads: CASSYEGGPYSPLHF. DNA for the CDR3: TGTGCCAGCAGTTACGAGGGGGGGCCATATTCACCCCTCCACTTT.

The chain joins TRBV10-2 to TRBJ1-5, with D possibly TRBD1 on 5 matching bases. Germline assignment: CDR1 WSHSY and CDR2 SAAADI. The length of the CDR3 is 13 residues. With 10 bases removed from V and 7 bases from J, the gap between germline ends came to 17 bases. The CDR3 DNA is TGCGCCACCCGACCGCGGGGGGGACAGCCCCAGCATTTT. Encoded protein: CATRPRGGQPQHF.

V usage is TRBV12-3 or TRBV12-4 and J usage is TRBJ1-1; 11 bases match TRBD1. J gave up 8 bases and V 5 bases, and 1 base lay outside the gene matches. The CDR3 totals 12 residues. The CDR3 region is CASSGDRGEAFF. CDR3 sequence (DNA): TGTGCCAGCAGTGGGGACAGGGGGGAAGCTTTCTTT.

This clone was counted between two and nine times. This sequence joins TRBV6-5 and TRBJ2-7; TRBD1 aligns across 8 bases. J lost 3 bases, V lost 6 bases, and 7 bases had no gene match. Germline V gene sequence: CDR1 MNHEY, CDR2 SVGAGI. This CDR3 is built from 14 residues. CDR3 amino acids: CASRPGTGIYEQYF. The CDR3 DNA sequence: TGTGCCAGCAGACCCGGGACAGGTATCTACGAGCAGTACTTC.

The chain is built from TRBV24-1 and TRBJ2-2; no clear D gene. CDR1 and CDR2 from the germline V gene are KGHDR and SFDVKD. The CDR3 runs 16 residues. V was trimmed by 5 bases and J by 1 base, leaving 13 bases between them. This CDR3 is CATSANVIRNTGELFF. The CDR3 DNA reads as TGTGCCACCAGTGCAAACGTGATCAGGAACACCGGGGAGCTGTTTTTT.

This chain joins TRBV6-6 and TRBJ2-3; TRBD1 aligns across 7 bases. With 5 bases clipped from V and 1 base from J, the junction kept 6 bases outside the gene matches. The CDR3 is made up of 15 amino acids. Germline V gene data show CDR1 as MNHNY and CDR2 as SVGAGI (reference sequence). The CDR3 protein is CASSEGQTGTDTQYF. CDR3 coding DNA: TGTGCCAGCAGTGAGGGACAGACCGGCACAGATACGCAGTATTTT.

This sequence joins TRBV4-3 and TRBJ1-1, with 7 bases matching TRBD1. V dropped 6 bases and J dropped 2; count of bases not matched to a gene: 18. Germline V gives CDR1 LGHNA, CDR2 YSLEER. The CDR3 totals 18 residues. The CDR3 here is CASRAKIKGAGYNTEAFF. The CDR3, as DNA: TGCGCCAGCAGAGCCAAGATCAAGGGGGCAGGTTATAACACTGAAGCTTTCTTT.

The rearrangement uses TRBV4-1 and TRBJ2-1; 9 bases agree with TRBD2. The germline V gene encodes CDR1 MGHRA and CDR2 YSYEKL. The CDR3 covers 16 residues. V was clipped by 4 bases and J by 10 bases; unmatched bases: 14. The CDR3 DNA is TGCGCCAGCAGCCCCGAGACTAGCGGAACCGATGGGGAGCAGTTCTTC. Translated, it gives CASSPETSGTDGEQFF.

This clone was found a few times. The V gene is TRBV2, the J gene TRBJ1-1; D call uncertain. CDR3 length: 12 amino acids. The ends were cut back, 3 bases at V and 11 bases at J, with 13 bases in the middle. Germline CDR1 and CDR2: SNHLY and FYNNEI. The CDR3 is CASSEREMGAFF. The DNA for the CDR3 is TGTGCCAGCAGTGAGAGGGAGATGGGGGCTTTCTTT.

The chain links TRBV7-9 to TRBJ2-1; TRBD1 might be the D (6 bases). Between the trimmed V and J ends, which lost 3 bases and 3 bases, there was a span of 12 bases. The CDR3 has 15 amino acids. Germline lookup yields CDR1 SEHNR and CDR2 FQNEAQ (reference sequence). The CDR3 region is CASSLGAINYNEQFF. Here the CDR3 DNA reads TGTGCCAGCAGCTTGGGGGCAATTAACTACAATGAGCAGTTCTTC.

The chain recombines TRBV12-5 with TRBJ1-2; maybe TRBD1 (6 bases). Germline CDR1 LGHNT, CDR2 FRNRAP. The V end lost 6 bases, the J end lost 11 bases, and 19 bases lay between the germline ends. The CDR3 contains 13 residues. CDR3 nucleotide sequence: TGTGCTAGTGGCCTTGACACAGGGAGTGGGTACACCTTC. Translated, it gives CASGLDTGSGYTF. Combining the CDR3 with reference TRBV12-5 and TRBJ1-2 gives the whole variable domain DARVTQTPRHKVTEMGQEVTMRCQPILGHNTVFWYRQTMMQGLELLAYFRNRAPLDDSGMPKDRFSAEMPDATLATLKIQPSEPRDSAVYFCASGLDTGSGYTFGSGTRLTVV.

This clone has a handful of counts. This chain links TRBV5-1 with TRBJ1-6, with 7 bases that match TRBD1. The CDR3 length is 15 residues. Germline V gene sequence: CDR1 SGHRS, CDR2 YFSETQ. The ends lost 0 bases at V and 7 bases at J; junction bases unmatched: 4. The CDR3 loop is CASSLEGTVNSPLHF. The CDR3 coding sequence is TGCGCCAGCAGCTTGGAAGGGACAGTCAATTCACCCCTCCACTTT. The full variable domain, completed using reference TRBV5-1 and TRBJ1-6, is KAGVTQTPRYLIKTRGQQVTLSCSPISGHRSVSWYQQTPGQGLQFLFEYFSETQRNKGNFPGRFSGRQFSNSRSEMNVSTLELGDSALYLCASSLEGTVNSPLHFGNGTRLTVT.

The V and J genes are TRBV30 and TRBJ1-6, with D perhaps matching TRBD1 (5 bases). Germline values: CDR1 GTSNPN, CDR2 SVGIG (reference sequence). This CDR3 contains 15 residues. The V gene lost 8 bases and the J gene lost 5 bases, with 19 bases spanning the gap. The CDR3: CARHSTVDNNSPLHF. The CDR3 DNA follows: TGTGCCCGACACTCGACAGTAGATAATAATTCACCCCTCCACTTT.

DNA of the CDR3: TGTGCCAGCAGAGACGGGGGTATTTGGGAGACCCAGTACTTC. Translating it yields CASRDGGIWETQYF. The rearrangement uses TRBV6-6 and TRBJ2-5; weak D call: TRBD2 (6 bases). Deletions cut 6 bases from V and 5 bases from J, with 16 bases between. There are 14 residues in the CDR3. Germline CDR1 reads MNHNY; CDR2 reads SVGAGI (reference sequence).

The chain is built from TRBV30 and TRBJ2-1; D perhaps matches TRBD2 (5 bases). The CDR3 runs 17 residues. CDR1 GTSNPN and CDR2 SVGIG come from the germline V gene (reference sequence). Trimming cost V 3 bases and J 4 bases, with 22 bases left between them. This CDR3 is CAWRVFGSPGPYNEQFF. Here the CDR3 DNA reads TGTGCCTGGAGGGTCTTTGGGAGTCCGGGCCCGTACAATGAGCAGTTCTTC.

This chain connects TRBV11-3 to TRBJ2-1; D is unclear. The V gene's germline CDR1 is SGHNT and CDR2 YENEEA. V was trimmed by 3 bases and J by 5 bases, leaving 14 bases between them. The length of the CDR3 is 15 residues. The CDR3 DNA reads TGTGCCAGCAGCTTCTCCGATGACACCAACAATGAGCAGTTCTTC. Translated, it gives CASSFSDDTNNEQFF.

CDR3 nucleotides: TGTGCCAGCAGTCCAAACAGGGTGGCGTACAATGAGCAGTTCTTC. This encodes CASSPNRVAYNEQFF. The V and J genes are TRBV6-2 or TRBV6-3 and TRBJ2-1; D possibly corresponds to TRBD1 (6 bases). In germline, CDR1 is MNHEY, CDR2 SVGEGT. The CDR3 loop spans 15 amino acids. Trimming removed 5 bases from V and 4 bases from J, with 15 bases in between.

The CDR3 region is CASSQVQGRTEAFF. The CDR3 DNA sequence: TGTGCCAGCAGCCAAGTGCAGGGTCGTACTGAAGCTTTCTTT. The genes are TRBV3-1 (or the pseudogene TRBV3-2) and TRBJ1-1; D might be TRBD1 (5 bases). The CDR3 totals 14 residues. The V end lost 1 base, the J end lost 5 bases, and 11 bases lay between the germline ends. Germline assignment: CDR1 LGHDT and CDR2 YNNKEL (reference sequence).

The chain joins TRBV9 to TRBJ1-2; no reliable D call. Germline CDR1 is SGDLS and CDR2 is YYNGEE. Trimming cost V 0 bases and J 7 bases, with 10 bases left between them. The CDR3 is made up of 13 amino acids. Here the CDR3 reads CASSVAGEGGYTF. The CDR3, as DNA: TGTGCCAGCAGCGTAGCGGGTGAGGGTGGCTACACCTTC.

The CDR3 here is CAWNRQPNTEAFF. The CDR3 region has the DNA TGTGCCTGGAACCGACAGCCGAACACTGAAGCTTTCTTT. V gene TRBV30 combines with J gene TRBJ1-1; tentatively, D is TRBD1 (5 bases). Deletions cut 4 bases from V and 1 base from J, with 10 bases between. Germline CDR1 reads GTSNPN; CDR2 reads SVGIG (reference sequence). The CDR3 consists of 13 residues. The full variable domain, completed using reference TRBV30 and TRBJ1-1, is SQTIHQWPATLVQPVGSPLSLECTVEGTSNPNLYWYRQAAGRGLQLLFYSVGIGQISSEVPQNLSASRPQDRQFILSSKKLLLSDSGFYLCAWNRQPNTEAFFGQGTRLTVV.

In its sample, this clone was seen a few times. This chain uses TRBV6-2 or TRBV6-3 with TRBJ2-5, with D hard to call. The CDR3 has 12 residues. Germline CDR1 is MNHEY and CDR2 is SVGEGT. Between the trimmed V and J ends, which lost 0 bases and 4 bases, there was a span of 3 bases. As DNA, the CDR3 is TGTGCCAGCAGTTACTCGCGAGAGACCCAGTACTTC. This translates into CASSYSRETQYF.